This paragraph reports one T cell receptor (beta chain). Its antigen remains unidentified. This record belongs to a study of cytomegalovirus exposure and HLA in healthy donors. The study's findings and limits: The authors later linked a missense DCLRE1C variant to TCR beta V- and J-gene trimming. Published work reported that the classifier diagnosed cytomegalovirus status with high specificity and sensitivity.

PCR amplification relied on 60 Vbeta primers (plus 13 Jbeta primers). This table comes from immunoSEQ multiplex PCR, and its TCRdb copy is limited to in-frame clones, with some not included. In the table there are roughly 120,000 clones, approximately 67% of which are singletons. The clonotype comes from a young man in good health and CMV-seropositive. Sequenced sample: PBMCs.

The CDR3 nucleotides are TGTGCCAGCAGCTTGGAACAGGGGGGGAACATTCAGTACTTC. Its translation is CASSLEQGGNIQYF. The V gene is TRBV5-6, the J gene TRBJ2-4, with D possibly matching TRBD1 (8 bases). CDR1 and CDR2 from the germline V gene are SGHDT and YYEEEE. Trimming took off 0 bases at V and 7 bases at J, with 11 bases between the two ends. The length of the CDR3 is 14 residues.